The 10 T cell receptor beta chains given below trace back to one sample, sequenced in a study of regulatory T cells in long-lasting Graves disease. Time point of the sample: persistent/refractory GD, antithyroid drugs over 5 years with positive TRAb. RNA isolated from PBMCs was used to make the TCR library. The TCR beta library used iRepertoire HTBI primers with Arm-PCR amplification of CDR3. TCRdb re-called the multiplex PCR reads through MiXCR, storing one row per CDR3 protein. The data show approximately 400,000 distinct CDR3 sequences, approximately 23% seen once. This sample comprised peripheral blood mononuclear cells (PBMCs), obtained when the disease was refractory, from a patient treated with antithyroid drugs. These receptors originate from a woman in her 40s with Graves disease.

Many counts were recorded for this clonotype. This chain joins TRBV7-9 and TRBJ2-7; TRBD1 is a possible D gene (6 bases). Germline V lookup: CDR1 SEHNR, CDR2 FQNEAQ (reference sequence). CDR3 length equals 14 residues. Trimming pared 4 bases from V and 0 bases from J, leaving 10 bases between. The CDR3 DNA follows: TGTGCCAGCAGCTCAACAGGGAGCTCCTACGAGCAGTACTTC. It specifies CASSSTGSSYEQYF.

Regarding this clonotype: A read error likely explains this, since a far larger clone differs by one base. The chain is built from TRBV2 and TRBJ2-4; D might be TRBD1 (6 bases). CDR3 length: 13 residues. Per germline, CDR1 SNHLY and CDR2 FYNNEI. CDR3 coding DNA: TGTGCCAGCAGCGATCAGGGGTCCTATGGCCACACCTTC. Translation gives CASSDQGSYGHTF.

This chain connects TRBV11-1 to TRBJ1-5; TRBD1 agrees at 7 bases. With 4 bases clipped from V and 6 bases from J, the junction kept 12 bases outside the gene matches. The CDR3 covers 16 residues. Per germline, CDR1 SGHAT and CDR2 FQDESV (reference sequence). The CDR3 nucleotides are TGTGCCAGCAGCTCCCCTAACAGGGGATGGAGTCAGCCCCAGCATTTT. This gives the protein CASSSPNRGWSQPQHF.

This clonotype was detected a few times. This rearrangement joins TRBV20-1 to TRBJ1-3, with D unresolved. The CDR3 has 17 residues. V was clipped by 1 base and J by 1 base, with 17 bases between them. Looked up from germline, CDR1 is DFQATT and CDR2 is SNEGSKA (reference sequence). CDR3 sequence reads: CSARGIVGQLSGNTIYF. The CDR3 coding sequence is TGCAGTGCTAGAGGGATAGTCGGCCAACTTTCTGGAAACACCATATATTTT.

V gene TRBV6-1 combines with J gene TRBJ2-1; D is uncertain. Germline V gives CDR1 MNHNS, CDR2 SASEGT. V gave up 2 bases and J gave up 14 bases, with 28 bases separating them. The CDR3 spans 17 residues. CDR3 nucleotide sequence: TGTGCCAGCAGTGAATCGATTGCCGGTCGGTTGGGTGCGGTGGAGTTCTTC. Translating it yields CASSESIAGRLGAVEFF.

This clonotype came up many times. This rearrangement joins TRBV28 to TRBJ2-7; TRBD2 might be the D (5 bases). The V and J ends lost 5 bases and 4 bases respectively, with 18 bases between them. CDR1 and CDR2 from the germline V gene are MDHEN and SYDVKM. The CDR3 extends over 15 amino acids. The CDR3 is CASSPGLPVVYEQYF. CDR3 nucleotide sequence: TGTGCCAGCAGTCCCGGACTCCCGGTCGTTTACGAGCAGTACTTC. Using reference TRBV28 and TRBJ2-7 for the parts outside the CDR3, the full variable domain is DVKVTQSSRYLVKRTGEKVFLECVQDMDHENMFWYRQDPGLGLRLIYFSYDVKMKEKGDIPEGYSVSREKKERFSLILESASTNQTSMYLCASSPGLPVVYEQYFGPGTRLTVT.

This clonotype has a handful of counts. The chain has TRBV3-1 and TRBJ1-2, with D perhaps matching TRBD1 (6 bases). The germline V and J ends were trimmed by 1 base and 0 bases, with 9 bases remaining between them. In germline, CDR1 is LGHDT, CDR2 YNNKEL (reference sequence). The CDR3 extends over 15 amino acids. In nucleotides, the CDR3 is TGTGCCAGCAGCCAAGCTCGGACAGCTAACTATGGCTACACCTTC. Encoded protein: CASSQARTANYGYTF.

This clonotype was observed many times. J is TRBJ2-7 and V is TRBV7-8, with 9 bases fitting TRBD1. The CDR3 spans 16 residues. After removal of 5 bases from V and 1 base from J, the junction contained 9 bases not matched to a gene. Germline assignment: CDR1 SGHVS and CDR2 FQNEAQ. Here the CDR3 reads CASSTSDRGGSYEQYF. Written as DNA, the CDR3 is TGTGCCAGCAGCACATCGGACAGGGGAGGGTCCTACGAGCAGTACTTC.

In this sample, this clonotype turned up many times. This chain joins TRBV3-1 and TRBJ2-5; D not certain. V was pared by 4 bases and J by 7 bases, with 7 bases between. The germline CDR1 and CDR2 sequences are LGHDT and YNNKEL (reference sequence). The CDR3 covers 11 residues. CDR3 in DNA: TGTGCCAGCAGCCCCGGAGTGACCCAGTACTTC. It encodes CASSPGVTQYF.

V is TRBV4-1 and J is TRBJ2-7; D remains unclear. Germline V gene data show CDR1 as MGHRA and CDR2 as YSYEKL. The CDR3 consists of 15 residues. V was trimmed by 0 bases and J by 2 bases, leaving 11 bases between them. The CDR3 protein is CASSQERVATYEQYF. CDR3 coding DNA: TGCGCCAGCAGCCAAGAAAGGGTGGCTACCTACGAGCAGTACTTC.